This T cell receptor beta chain was identified during a study of response to subunit inactivated influenza vaccine. V dropped 0 bases and J dropped 0 bases, with 12 bases sitting between them. CDR1 is SGHAT, CDR2 FQNNGV, per germline. This CDR3 has 16 amino acids. From the RT-PCR reads, TCRdb called clonotypes with MiXCR, one entry per CDR3 protein. The sample has around 750,000 distinct CDR3 sequences, 21% seen once. V and J are TRBV11-2 and TRBJ2-7; D call uncertain. The TCR comes from a man over 45 who received an inactivated influenza vaccine. The material sequenced was PBMCs from blood, taken 5 to 6 days after vaccination. In DNA, the CDR3 is TGTGCCAGCAGCTTAGAATGGTCAGCAAGCTCCTACGAGCAGTACTTC. This gives the protein CASSLEWSASSYEQYF.